The following is a T cell receptor beta chain sequence with its context. The data were obtained in a study of T-cell reconstitution after alpha-beta-depleted transplantation in children. CDR3 length: 13 residues. Trimming cost V 8 bases and J 2 bases, with 10 bases left between them. The library targeted TCRbeta and was prepared with unique molecular identifiers. TCRdb called the PCR reads again in MiXCR, with one record for every CDR3 protein. The top ten clones hold approximately 5.4% of a sample with around 500,000 distinct CDR3 sequences, about 12% of them seen once. This clonotype was sampled from a human donor who donated a stem cell graft to a child with combined immunodeficiency. The V call is TRBV12-3 or TRBV12-4, the J call TRBJ1-5, with TRBD1 as a possible D gene (5 bases). This specimen consisted of PBMCs from the stem cell graft donor, obtained from the stem cell graft. CDR3 nucleotides: TGTGCCAGCGGGGGAATGGGCAATCAGCCCCAGCATTTT. Amino acids: CASGGMGNQPQHF.